This is a list of T cell receptor beta chains from one sample in a study of T cells after yellow fever vaccination. TCRdb re-derived calls from the 5' RACE reads in MiXCR, one entry per CDR3 protein. The table lists more than 350,000 distinct CDR3 sequences, roughly 12% of them singletons. The sample here was PBMCs, taken on the day of the first yellow fever vaccination. Receptors originate from a man between 18 and 29 years old who received the YFV17D yellow fever vaccine. The CDR3 runs from the conserved cysteine through the conserved F or W. The D gene is left open where the match is weak. The size field is filled for only some rows; it gives once, few, many or a size class.

D	size	V	J	DNA	CDR3
.	few	TRBV5-1	TRBJ2-5	TGCGCCAGCAGGGATGGGCCGCAAGAGACCCAGTACTTC	CASRDGPQETQYF
TRBD1	many	TRBV6-1	TRBJ1-1	TGTGCCAGCAGCCCGGACAGGCAGAACACTGAAGCTTTCTTT	CASSPDRQNTEAFF
.	.	TRBV6-2/TRBV6-3	TRBJ1-4	TGTGCCAGCTCCACCAGGGAAGATGAAAAACTGTTTTTT	CASSTREDEKLFF
.	few	TRBV4-3	TRBJ2-3	TGCGCCAGCAGCCAAGATTACGTCACAGCAAGCACAGATACGCAGTATTTT	CASSQDYVTASTDTQYF
TRBD2	many	TRBV5-1	TRBJ2-5	TGCGCCAGCAGCTTGGCCGTGTCCGCGGGGGAAGGGGAGACCCAGTACTTC	CASSLAVSAGEGETQYF
.	few	TRBV5-1	TRBJ2-1	TGCGCCAGCTGGAGGGATGCCGGTTTCGATGAGCAGTTCTTC	CASWRDAGFDEQFF
.	.	TRBV3-1	TRBJ1-1	TGTGCCAGCAGCCAGAACAGGCTTTTGAACACTGAAGCTTTCTTT	CASSQNRLLNTEAFF
TRBD1	few	TRBV6-5	TRBJ1-2	TGTGCCAGCAGTTACGGGACAGGCAGTAACTATGGCTACACCTTC	CASSYGTGSNYGYTF
.	.	TRBV5-6	TRBJ2-5	TGTGCCAGCAGCGACTCAAGGGGACTTCAGGAGACCCAGTACTTC	CASSDSRGLQETQYF
.	many	TRBV4-3	TRBJ2-6	TGCGCCAGCAGCCAAGAAACCCAGGGGACTGGGGCCAACGTCCTGACTTTC	CASSQETQGTGANVLTF
TRBD2	.	TRBV7-2	TRBJ2-5	TGTGCCAGCAGCTTGGGGTCTGGCGGGGGGGCCTTTAAGACCCAGTACTTC	CASSLGSGGGAFKTQYF
.	.	TRBV28	TRBJ2-2	TGTGCCAGCAGCTGGGGGTCATTAAGTCGAACCGGGGAGCTGTTTTTT	CASSWGSLSRTGELFF
.	.	TRBV3-1	TRBJ2-3	TGTGCCAGCAGCGACCGACCAGATACGCAGTATTTT	CASSDRPDTQYF
TRBD2	.	TRBV7-7	TRBJ2-2	TGTGCCAGCAGCGTGGGACTAGCGTCTAATGGGGAGCTGTTTTTT	CASSVGLASNGELFF
.	few	TRBV3-1	TRBJ1-6	TGTGCCAGCGAGGAAAGCTCCTATAATTCACCCCTCCACTTT	CASEESSYNSPLHF
.	.	TRBV7-2	TRBJ2-6	TGTGCCAGCAGCTACGGGGGTACTGGGGCCAACGTCCTGACTTTC	CASSYGGTGANVLTF
TRBD1	few	TRBV25-1	TRBJ1-4	TGTGCCAGCAGTGATCCGGGACAGGGGGCTAATGAAAAACTGTTTTTT	CASSDPGQGANEKLFF
TRBD2	few	TRBV11-2	TRBJ2-1	TGTGCCAGCAGCCAACCTCAGGAGCGGGGGGGCCGAGCCTACAATGAGCAGTTCTTC	CASSQPQERGGRAYNEQFF
TRBD1	.	TRBV7-6	TRBJ1-3	TGTGCCAGCAGCCCCAGGGGGACGGGGGAAAACACCATATATTTT	CASSPRGTGENTIYF
.	.	TRBV25-1	TRBJ1-1	TGTGCCAGCAGTGAATATATTGCCAAAAATCTCCGAGAGAACACTGAAGCTTTCTTT	CASSEYIAKNLRENTEAFF
.	.	TRBV7-2	TRBJ1-1	TGTGCCAGCAGCCTCGCTTATCGGGAGAACACTGAAGCTTTCTTT	CASSLAYRENTEAFF
.	few	TRBV4-3	TRBJ2-1	TGCGCCAGCAGCCAAGATTCCCCAGTTTACAATGAGCAGTTCTTC	CASSQDSPVYNEQFF
.	.	TRBV7-9	TRBJ1-6	TGTGCCAGCAGCTTCGGGGCCATACCTTTT	CASSFGAIPF
TRBD1	.	TRBV20-1	TRBJ2-7	TGCAGTGCTAGAGACCAGGGACAGGGCTACGAGCAGTACTTC	CSARDQGQGYEQYF
.	.	TRBV5-6	TRBJ1-6	TGTGCCAGCAGCTTGGCGCTAGGGGGGATACGGTCACCCCTCCACTTT	CASSLALGGIRSPLHF
.	.	TRBV6-1	TRBJ2-4	TGTGCCAGCCCCGCTCAAGTAGCCAAAAACATTCAGTACTTC	CASPAQVAKNIQYF
.	.	TRBV6-5	TRBJ2-4	TGTGCCAGCAGTTACTCTTTTCGGGGGCTCGGCATTCAGTACTTC	CASSYSFRGLGIQYF
.	few	TRBV4-2	TRBJ1-5	TGTGCCAGCAGCCAAGAGGGCCACCGATCCCACCCAAATCAGCCCCAGCATTTT	CASSQEGHRSHPNQPQHF
.	many	TRBV11-2	TRBJ1-2	TGTGCCAGCAGCTTAGATCCCGACGGGACGGACGGGGGCTACACCTTC	CASSLDPDGTDGGYTF